This TCR beta chain was captured in a study of cytomegalovirus exposure and HLA in healthy donors. Study observations and caveats: Some V segments, TRBV6-2 and TRBV6-3 among them, were indistinguishable and were therefore excluded.

In the case of this clone: No antigen is known for it.

V lost 3 bases and J lost 1, with 10 bases in between. Germline V gene data show CDR1 as LNHNV and CDR2 as YYDKDF (reference sequence). This CDR3 is built from 15 residues. PCR amplification relied on 60 Vbeta primers (plus 13 Jbeta primers). Sequenced by immunoSEQ multiplex PCR; TCRdb stores in-frame clones only, minus some. The sample lists about 130,000 clones, about 10% occurring once. The receptor was isolated from a woman between 18 and 29 years old in good health and CMV-seropositive. Sequenced: PBMCs. The rearrangement links TRBV15 to TRBJ2-1; D not certain. The CDR3 sequence is CATSRDTESYNEQFF. CDR3 coding DNA: TGTGCCACCAGCAGGGATACAGAATCCTACAATGAGCAGTTCTTC.